The 2 T cell receptor beta chains below were found in one sample sequenced in a study of metastatic and nonmetastatic thyroid tumors. TCRdb re-called clones via MiXCR from the PCR reads. The sample has about 8,600 clones, about a quarter seen once. Thyroid surgery had not been preceded by any treatment in any patient. The sequenced sample was adjacent normal tissue. Source of these receptors: a female donor with papillary thyroid cancer or a benign thyroid nodule (not recorded which). Some clones in this sample may be carry-over from other donors' samples.

In its sample, this clone is medium-sized. The chain couples TRBV20-1 to TRBJ1-2, with TRBD1 identical over 7 bases. The V gene end was trimmed by 5 bases and the J gene end by 1 base; junction bases not matched to a gene: 4. The CDR3 is made up of 13 amino acids. CDR1 and CDR2 from the germline V gene are DFQATT and SNEGSKA (reference sequence). CDR3 sequence: CSASSGGNYGYTF. Here the CDR3 DNA reads TGCAGTGCTTCTTCAGGGGGTAACTATGGCTACACCTTC.

This clone came up a few times. The chain carries TRBV11-2 and TRBJ1-2; TRBD1 is a possible D gene (5 bases). Germline V gene sequence: CDR1 SGHAT, CDR2 FQNNGV. The ends were cut back, 0 bases at V and 3 bases at J, with 14 bases in the middle. The CDR3 sequence is 16 residues long. The CDR3 DNA is TGTGCCAGCAGCTTAGATTCGGCAGGGAACTACTATGGCTACACCTTC. Its translation: CASSLDSAGNYYGYTF.